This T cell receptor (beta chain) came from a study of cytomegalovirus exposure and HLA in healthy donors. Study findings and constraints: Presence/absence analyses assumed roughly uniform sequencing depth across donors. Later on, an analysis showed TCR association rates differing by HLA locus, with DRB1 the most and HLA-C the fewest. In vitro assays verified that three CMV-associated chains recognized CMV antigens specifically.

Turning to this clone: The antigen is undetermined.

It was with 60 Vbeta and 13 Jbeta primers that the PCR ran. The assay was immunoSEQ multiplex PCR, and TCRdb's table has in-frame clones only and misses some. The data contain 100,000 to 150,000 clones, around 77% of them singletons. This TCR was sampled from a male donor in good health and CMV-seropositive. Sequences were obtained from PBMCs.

The CDR3 DNA is TGTGCCAGCCCCTATGGGACTCTGGCCGAGACCCAGTACTTC. It yields the protein CASPYGTLAETQYF. V is TRBV27 and J is TRBJ2-5; D perhaps matches TRBD2 (6 bases). The CDR3 is 14 amino acids. The germline gives CDR1 MNHEY, CDR2 SMNVEV (reference sequence). V lost 8 bases and J lost 5, with 18 bases in between.